Below, 8 T cell receptor beta chains from the same sample are listed, as sequenced in a study of shared clonotypes between healthy human individuals (TCRdb year 2020). The library relied on the immunoSEQ multiplex PCR assay. In TCRdb, the immuneACCESS table is reduced to in-frame sequences with V and J assigned. These tables do not hold every clone; where another copy was compared, an unresolved V gene accounts for under half, and the others remain unexplained. The sample table records roughly 1,000,000 clones; 75% to 85% of these occur just once. Of the sample, roughly 0.55% is held by the ten largest clones. The sequenced sample was memory CD4+ T cells from PBMCs. Sample cell subset or site, as interpreted from the label and publication: CD45RA-negative fraction. The receptor set was obtained from a man aged 18-30 years in good health. Some clones in this sample may be carry-over from other donors' samples.

This CDR3 reads CASSQGTGLLEQYF. The DNA for the CDR3 is TGTGCCAGCAGCCAGGGGACAGGGCTTCTCGAGCAGTACTTC. This chain links TRBV14 with TRBJ2-7; TRBD1 matches at 9 bases. There are 14 residues in the CDR3. The germline CDR1 and CDR2 sequences are SGHDN and FVKESK. V lost 3 bases, J lost 6 bases, and 6 bases stayed unmatched.

The chain has TRBV11-2 and TRBJ2-1, with D possibly matching TRBD2 (6 bases). Germline CDR1 and CDR2: SGHAT and FQNNGV. V was pared by 3 bases and J by 4 bases, with 13 bases between. This CDR3 contains 15 residues. The CDR3 DNA reads TGTGCCAGCAGCTTCCGCCGGGACTTTTACAATGAGCAGTTCTTC. Translation gives CASSFRRDFYNEQFF.

The chain employs TRBV7-9 and TRBJ2-2; D is ambiguous. Trimming pared 2 bases from V and 4 bases from J, leaving 8 bases between. Germline V gene data show CDR1 as SEHNR and CDR2 as FQNEAQ (reference sequence). The CDR3 sequence is 14 residues long. CDR3 DNA: TGTGCCAGCAGCTTAATGGCCACCACCGGGGAGCTGTTTTTT. Encoded protein: CASSLMATTGELFF.

The chain couples TRBV11-2 to TRBJ2-7, with 7 bases that match TRBD2. This CDR3 is built from 15 residues. Germline CDR1 is SGHAT and CDR2 is FQNNGV. Trimming took 6 bases from V and 5 from J; bases not matched to a gene: 13. CDR3 sequence: CASRTTSGRGNEQYF. The CDR3 DNA sequence: TGTGCCAGCAGAACTACTAGTGGGAGGGGAAACGAGCAGTACTTC.

This chain joins TRBV6-1 and TRBJ2-7; D tentatively reads TRBD1 or TRBD2 (5 bases each). V shed 7 bases and J shed 0 bases, with 16 bases lying between them. Looked up from germline, CDR1 is MNHNS and CDR2 is SASEGT. The CDR3 has 15 amino acids. CDR3 amino acids: CASIRGPQSSYEQYF. The CDR3 DNA reads TGTGCCAGCATCCGGGGCCCCCAGAGCTCCTACGAGCAGTACTTC.

The V call is TRBV19, the J call TRBJ2-1; D might be TRBD2 (6 bases). Deletions cut 5 bases from V and 6 bases from J, with 11 bases between. The CDR3 totals 13 residues. Germline V gives CDR1 LNHDA, CDR2 SQIVND (reference sequence). The CDR3 spells CASSPRDSNEQFF. CDR3 DNA: TGTGCCAGTAGTCCCCGGGACTCCAATGAGCAGTTCTTC.

This sequence joins TRBV6-5 and TRBJ2-7; D tentatively fits TRBD1 or TRBD2 (6 bases each). The V end was cut by 8 bases, the J end by 6 bases, with 17 bases between. The CDR3 totals 13 residues. Germline CDR1 MNHEY, CDR2 SVGAGI. CDR3 bases: TGTGCCAGCCAGGGGCAGATCGGGGGCGAGCAGTACTTC. It specifies CASQGQIGGEQYF.

The chain employs TRBV6-5 and TRBJ1-1; D might be TRBD1 (6 bases). V shed 5 bases and J shed 8 bases, with 15 bases lying between them. This CDR3 spans 13 amino acids. Germline CDR1 and CDR2: MNHEY and SVGAGI. The CDR3 here is CASSAGDVWEAFF. The CDR3 bases are TGTGCCAGCAGTGCAGGGGATGTGTGGGAAGCTTTCTTT.